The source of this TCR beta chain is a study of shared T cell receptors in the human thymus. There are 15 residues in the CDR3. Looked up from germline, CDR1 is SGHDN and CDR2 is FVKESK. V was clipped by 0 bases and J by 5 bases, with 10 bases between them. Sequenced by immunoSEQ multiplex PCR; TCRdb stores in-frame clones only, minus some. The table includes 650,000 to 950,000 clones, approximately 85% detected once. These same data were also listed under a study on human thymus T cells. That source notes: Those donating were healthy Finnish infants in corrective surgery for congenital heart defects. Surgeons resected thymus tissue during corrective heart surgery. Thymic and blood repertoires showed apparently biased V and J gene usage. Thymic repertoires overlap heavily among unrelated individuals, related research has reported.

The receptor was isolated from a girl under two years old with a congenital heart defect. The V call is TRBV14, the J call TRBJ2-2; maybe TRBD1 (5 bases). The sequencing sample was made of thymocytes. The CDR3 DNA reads TGTGCCAGCAGCCAAGAGACAGCGACGACCGGGGAGCTGTTTTTT. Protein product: CASSQETATTGELFF.